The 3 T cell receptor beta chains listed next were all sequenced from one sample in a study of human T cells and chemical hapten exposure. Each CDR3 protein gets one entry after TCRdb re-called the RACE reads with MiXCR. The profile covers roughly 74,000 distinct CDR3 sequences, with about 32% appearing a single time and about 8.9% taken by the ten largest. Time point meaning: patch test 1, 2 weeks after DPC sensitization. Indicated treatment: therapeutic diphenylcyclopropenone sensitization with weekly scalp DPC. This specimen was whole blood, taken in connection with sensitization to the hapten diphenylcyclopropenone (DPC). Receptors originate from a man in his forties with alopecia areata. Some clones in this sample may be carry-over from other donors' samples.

CDR3 residues: CASSPTGVSNPTGELFF. The CDR3 DNA is TGTGCCAGCAGCCCAACAGGAGTCTCGAATCCCACCGGGGAGCTGTTTTTT. This sequence joins TRBV7-6 and TRBJ2-2; tentative D call: TRBD1 (5 bases). Trimming removed 5 bases from V and 4 bases from J, with 20 bases in between. This CDR3 has 17 amino acids. Germline V gives CDR1 SGHVS, CDR2 FNYEAQ. Drawing the rest from reference TRBV7-6 and TRBJ2-2, the complete variable domain is GAGVSQSPRYKVTKRGQDVALRCDPISGHVSLYWYRQALGQGPEFLTYFNYEAQQDKSGLPNDRFSAERPEGSISTLTIQRTEQRDSAMYRCASSPTGVSNPTGELFFGEGSRLTVL.

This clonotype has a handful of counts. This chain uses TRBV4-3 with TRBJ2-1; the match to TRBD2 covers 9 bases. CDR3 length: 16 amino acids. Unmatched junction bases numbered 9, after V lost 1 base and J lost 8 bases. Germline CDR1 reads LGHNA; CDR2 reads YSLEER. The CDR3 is CASSQGASGVLDEQFF. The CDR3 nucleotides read TGCGCCAGCAGCCAAGGGGCTAGCGGGGTCTTGGATGAGCAGTTCTTC.

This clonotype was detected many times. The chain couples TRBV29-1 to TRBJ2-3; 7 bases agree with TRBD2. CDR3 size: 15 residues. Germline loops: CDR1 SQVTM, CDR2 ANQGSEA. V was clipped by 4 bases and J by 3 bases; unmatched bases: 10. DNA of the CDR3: TGCAGCGTTGGAAAGCGGGAAACGGGTACAGATACGCAGTATTTT. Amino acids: CSVGKRETGTDTQYF.